This TCR beta chain is drawn from a study of blood T cell repertoires in COVID-19. Study summary: Both acute and convalescent COVID-19 samples were obtained from the United States, Italy and Spain. T cells, B-cell-depleted T cells, or PBMCs provided the cDNA or gDNA that served as material.

As handled by the study authors: How many nucleated cells were present was estimated from reference gene primer amplification. TCRdb keeps only in-frame clones here, not all; method: immunoSEQ multiplex PCR. Clone size and the V and J calls come from that table; the DNA yielded D and trimming. The sample lists roughly 330,000 clones; around four fifths were seen once. The junction had 10 bases not matched to a gene; V was cut back by 4 bases and J by 6 bases. This CDR3 is built from 15 residues. Germline V lookup: CDR1 SGDLS, CDR2 YYNGEE. The sequenced material came from peripheral blood. The TCR was taken from a woman aged 50 to 65 with acute or convalescent COVID-19. This rearrangement joins TRBV9 to TRBJ1-5; 7 bases fit TRBD1. Written as DNA, the CDR3 is TGTGCCAGCAGCCCGCGAGGGGCAGGGGGTCAGCCCCAGCATTTT. This translates into CASSPRGAGGQPQHF. Using reference TRBV9 and TRBJ1-5 for the parts outside the CDR3, the full variable domain is DSGVTQTPKHLITATGQRVTLRCSPRSGDLSVYWYQQSLDQGLQFLIQYYNGEERAKGNILERFSAQQFPDLHSELNLSSLELGDSALYFCASSPRGAGGQPQHFGDGTRLSIL.